This is a list of T cell receptor beta chains from one sample in a study of molecular identifiers for immune sequencing clone quantification. TCRdb passed the PCR reads through MiXCR, listing each CDR3 protein once. The sample contains about 640,000 distinct CDR3 sequences, just under 20% of which appear only once. Material for sequencing was naive CD8+ T cells from blood, with Jurkat cell RNA spiked in. The receptors shown here come from a human donor in good health. Some libraries in this study had Jurkat cell RNA spiked in. Each CDR3 is given with its conserved first and last residue. Each record gives: clone size, V gene, D gene, J gene, CDR3 length, CDR3 protein, CDR3 DNA. The D gene is left open where the match is weak. Part of the rows lack a size; the others show once, few, many or a class for expanded clones.

NA	TRBV10-2	NA	TRBJ2-7	15	CASSEQGGGPYEQYF	TGCGCCAGCAGTGAACAGGGTGGAGGGCCCTACGAGCAGTACTTC
NA	TRBV7-9	TRBD1	TRBJ2-2	17	CASSLLSGTGLTGELFF	TGTGCCAGCAGCCTCCTGAGCGGGACAGGGCTCACCGGGGAGCTGTTTTTT
NA	TRBV11-2	NA	TRBJ1-2	15	CASSLDRDLLYGYTF	TGTGCCAGCAGCTTAGATCGAGACCTTCTCTATGGCTACACCTTC
NA	TRBV30	NA	TRBJ2-7	13	CACSYGTSYEQYF	TGTGCCTGTAGTTATGGGACTTCCTACGAGCAGTACTTC
few	TRBV6-5	TRBD1	TRBJ1-2	13	CASRKGQKYGYTF	TGTGCCAGCAGGAAGGGACAGAAGTATGGCTACACCTTC
NA	TRBV20-1	NA	TRBJ1-4	12	CSALAEGGKLFF	TGCAGTGCTCTGGCGGAAGGGGGAAAACTGTTTTTT
few	TRBV9	NA	TRBJ2-7	15	CASSVGASARYEQYF	TGTGCCAGCAGCGTAGGCGCTAGCGCAAGATACGAGCAGTACTTC
NA	TRBV6-2/TRBV6-3	NA	TRBJ1-1	15	CASSIDSEMNTEAFF	TGTGCCAGCAGTATTGACAGCGAAATGAACACTGAAGCTTTCTTT
many	TRBV21-1	NA	TRBJ1-1	11	CARELRDPRLF	TGTGCCAGAGAGTTAAGGGACCCGCGCCTCTTT
many	TRBV6-5	NA	TRBJ2-2	12	CASSPGGGELFF	TGTGCCAGCAGCCCCGGAGGGGGGGAGCTGTTTTTT
NA	TRBV4-2	NA	TRBJ2-1	13	CASSQGANREQFF	TGTGCCAGCAGCCAAGGGGCTAATCGTGAGCAGTTCTTC
many	TRBV6-5	TRBD2	TRBJ2-1	15	CASSPLAGGLDEQFF	TGTGCCAGCAGCCCGCTAGCGGGAGGGCTGGATGAGCAGTTCTTC
few	TRBV6-5	TRBD1	TRBJ2-7	15	CASSYGTGYTYEQYF	TGTGCCAGCAGTTACGGGACAGGATACACCTACGAGCAGTACTTC
many	TRBV15	TRBD1	TRBJ1-5	17	CATSPGTGTYSNQPQHF	TGTGCCACCAGCCCTGGGACAGGAACCTATAGCAATCAGCCCCAGCATTTT
many	TRBV4-3	TRBD2	TRBJ2-7	15	CASSQNSGRAREQYF	TGCGCCAGCAGCCAAAATAGCGGGAGGGCCAGGGAGCAGTACTTC
many	TRBV7-9	TRBD2	TRBJ2-7	15	CASSLGGGSGYEQYF	TGTGCCAGCAGCTTAGGGGGCGGGAGCGGTTACGAGCAGTACTTC
many	TRBV5-5	NA	TRBJ2-7	13	CASSPSPVYEQYF	TGTGCCAGCAGCCCCTCGCCTGTCTACGAGCAGTACTTC
once	TRBV4-3	NA	TRBJ2-7	17	CASSQEWGGLGAGEQYF	TGCGCCAGCAGCCAAGAGTGGGGGGGGCTTGGGGCTGGGGAGCAGTACTTC
NA	TRBV5-6	TRBD1	TRBJ2-7	14	CASSVGTGLYEQHF	TGTGCCAGCAGCGTCGGGACAGGGCTATACGAGCAGCACTTC
NA	TRBV4-3	NA	TRBJ2-7	18	CASSQERAGTMGFHEQYF	TGCGCCAGCAGCCAAGAGAGGGCAGGGACAATGGGATTCCACGAGCAGTACTTC
NA	TRBV10-2	TRBD2	TRBJ2-3	15	CASRLARGVLDTQYF	TGCGCCAGCAGGCTAGCGCGGGGGGTGCTGGATACGCAGTATTTT
many	TRBV7-8	NA	TRBJ1-1	18	CASSLRDIGLTVNTEAFF	TGTGCCAGCAGCTTAAGAGATATCGGTCTGACGGTGAACACTGAAGCTTTCTTT
many	TRBV4-1	NA	TRBJ2-7	15	CASSQVPSHSYEQYF	TGCGCCAGCAGCCAAGTGCCGAGTCACTCCTACGAGCAGTACTTC
many	TRBV10-2	NA	TRBJ1-5	15	CASSESGQYNQPQHF	TGCGCCAGCAGTGAGTCCGGACAGTACAATCAGCCCCAGCATTTT
many	TRBV16	NA	TRBJ2-3	17	CASSPKQTGYRTDTQYF	TGTGCCAGCAGCCCGAAGCAAACAGGGTACCGCACAGATACGCAGTATTTT
NA	TRBV12-3/TRBV12-4	NA	TRBJ1-4	13	CANSLGGVEKLFF	TGTGCCAACAGTTTGGGGGGAGTTGAAAAACTGTTTTTT
many	TRBV20-1	NA	TRBJ1-2	13	CSAHNKIAYGYTF	TGCAGTGCGCATAACAAAATAGCCTATGGCTACACCTTC
many	TRBV7-9	NA	TRBJ2-3	12	CASRAYTDTQYF	TGTGCCAGCCGGGCGTACACAGATACGCAGTATTTT
many	TRBV28	NA	TRBJ2-7	15	CASSLAVGAHYEQYF	TGTGCCAGCAGTTTAGCTGTCGGAGCCCACTACGAGCAGTACTTC
NA	TRBV4-1	NA	TRBJ1-2	16	CASSLSYQGRLYGYTF	TGCGCCAGCAGCTTATCGTATCAGGGGCGCCTGTATGGCTACACCTTC
few	TRBV15	NA	TRBJ2-7	12	CASEGDSNEQYF	TGTGCCTCGGAGGGGGATTCCAACGAGCAGTACTTC
many	TRBV12-5	NA	TRBJ2-7	11	CASGLGPEQYF	TGTGCTAGTGGTTTGGGACCCGAGCAGTACTTC
many	TRBV2	TRBD2	TRBJ2-3	12	CASRDGLAAAYF	TGTGCCAGCAGGGACGGACTAGCGGCCGCGTATTTT
many	TRBV6-6	NA	TRBJ1-3	15	CASSSTGLSGNTIYF	TGTGCCAGCAGTTCCACAGGGCTCTCTGGAAACACCATATATTTT
NA	TRBV30	NA	TRBJ2-2	11	CAWSKPGELFF	TGTGCCTGGAGTAAACCCGGGGAGCTGTTTTTT
NA	TRBV19	NA	TRBJ1-6	14	CASSVTGFGSPLHF	TGTGCCAGTAGTGTAACAGGTTTCGGATCACCCCTCCACTTT
few	TRBV5-8	NA	TRBJ2-5	12	CASKTGWETQYF	TGTGCCAGCAAAACAGGGTGGGAGACCCAGTACTTC
NA	TRBV3-1	NA	TRBJ2-1	16	CTSSQGKGLSYNEQFF	TGTACCAGCAGCCAAGGAAAGGGTTTATCCTACAATGAGCAGTTCTTC
NA	TRBV4-1	TRBD2	TRBJ2-7	13	CASSQVAGYEQHF	TGCGCCAGCAGCCAAGTAGCGGGTTACGAGCAGCACTTC
NA	TRBV19	TRBD1	TRBJ1-1	14	CASTTGWLHTEAFF	TGTGCCAGCACGACAGGGTGGTTGCACACTGAAGCTTTCTTT
many	TRBV5-6	NA	TRBJ1-5	14	CASSFRGPNQPQHF	TGTGCCAGCAGCTTCAGGGGTCCCAATCAGCCCCAGCATTTT
many	TRBV13	TRBD1	TRBJ1-1	18	CASSLGQDRPTLYTEAFF	TGTGCCAGCAGCTTAGGCCAGGACAGGCCTACATTGTACACTGAAGCTTTCTTT
few	TRBV3-1	NA	TRBJ2-1	15	CASSPHGVDYNEQFF	TGTGCCAGCAGCCCCCATGGGGTAGACTACAATGAGCAGTTCTTC
NA	TRBV4-3	NA	TRBJ2-3	17	CASSQDPTVGCTDTQYF	TGCGCCAGCAGCCAAGATCCGACAGTAGGGTGTACAGATACGCAGTATTTT
many	TRBV6-2/TRBV6-3	NA	TRBJ1-5	13	CASSPTPNQPQHF	TGTGCCAGCAGCCCTACGCCGAATCAGCCCCAGCATTTT